This T cell receptor beta chain emerged from a study of tumor-infiltrating lymphocytes in primary liver carcinoma. Study findings and constraints: Tumor region pairs showed greater overlap than either tumor-adjacent or tumor-blood pairs did. Found in all five tumor regions were only about 7-24% of top clones.

This clonotype was detected only once. The antigen remains unidentified. One end of the junction fails to match germline, which may point to a read error. Using a constant-region primer together with ProtoScript II reverse transcriptase, TCR beta cDNA was made from around 500 ng of total RNA. Construction of TCR beta libraries relied on three successive nested multiplex PCR rounds employing slightly modified ARM-PCR. Two initial PCR rounds of about 9 cycles each paired TRBV1-TRBV30 forward primers with a C-beta reverse primer. TCRdb re-called the multiplex PCR reads through MiXCR, storing one row per CDR3 protein. The sample shows about 100,000 distinct CDR3 sequences, about two thirds of them seen only once. CDR3 length: 12 residues. Without any cell sorting, about 19-30 mg of bulk tissue yielded co-extracted RNA and DNA. At sampling, these chronic HBV carriers had received no treatment. All tumor specimens exceeded 80% viable tumor cells.

The sequence was obtained from a woman aged 55-69 years with primary liver carcinoma and hepatitis B virus infection. Material for sequencing was liver tumor tissue from sampling region 2. The subset denotes: tumor region T2, inferior pole. The rearrangement uses TRBV12-3 or TRBV12-4 and TRBJ2-3; no definite D call. The DNA for the CDR3 is TGTGCCAGCAGAATACACCCCGGTGAGACGGCGTTT. This sequence encodes CASRIHPGETAF.